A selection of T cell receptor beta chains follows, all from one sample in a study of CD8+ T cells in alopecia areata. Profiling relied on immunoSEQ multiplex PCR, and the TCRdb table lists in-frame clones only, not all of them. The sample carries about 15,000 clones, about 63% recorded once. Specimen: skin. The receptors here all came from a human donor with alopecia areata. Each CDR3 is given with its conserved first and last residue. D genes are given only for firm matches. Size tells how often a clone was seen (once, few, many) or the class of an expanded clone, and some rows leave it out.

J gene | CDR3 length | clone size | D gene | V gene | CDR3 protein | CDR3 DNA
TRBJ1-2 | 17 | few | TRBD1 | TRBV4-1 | CASSQDLAGGFVYGYTF | TGCGCCAGCAGCCAAGATCTGGCAGGGGGCTTTGTCTATGGCTACACCTTC
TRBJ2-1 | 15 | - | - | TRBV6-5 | CASSSLKGGSGEQFF | TGTGCCAGCAGTTCTCTAAAAGGGGGGTCGGGTGAGCAGTTCTTC
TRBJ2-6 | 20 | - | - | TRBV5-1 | CASSKGVTVGVSTGANVLTF | TGCGCCAGCAGCAAGGGGGTCACCGTTGGTGTTAGTACTGGGGCCAACGTCCTGACTTTC
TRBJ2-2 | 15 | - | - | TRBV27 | CASSLDGHLAGELFF | TGTGCCAGCAGCCTTGATGGTCACCTGGCCGGGGAGCTGTTTTTT
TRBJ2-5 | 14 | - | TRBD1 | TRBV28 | CASSSTGGFETQYF | TGTGCCAGCAGTTCAACAGGGGGCTTCGAGACCCAGTACTTC
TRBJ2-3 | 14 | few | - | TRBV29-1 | CSVEFTAGSTTQYF | TGCAGCGTTGAGTTTACGGCGGGGAGTACAACGCAGTATTTT
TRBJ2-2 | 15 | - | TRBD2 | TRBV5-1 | CASSYVAGVTGELFF | TGCGCCAGCAGCTATGTAGCGGGAGTCACCGGGGAGCTGTTTTTT
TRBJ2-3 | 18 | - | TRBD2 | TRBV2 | CASVKLAGVGASTDTQYF | TGTGCCAGCGTGAAACTAGCGGGAGTGGGGGCTAGCACAGATACGCAGTATTTT
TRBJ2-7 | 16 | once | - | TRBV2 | CASRGGSTGFSYEQYF | TGTGCCAGCAGGGGGGGTAGTACAGGGTTCTCCTACGAGCAGTACTTC
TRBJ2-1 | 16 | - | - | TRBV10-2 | CASSELSTHSYNEQFF | TGCGCCAGCAGTGAGTTGTCCACCCACTCCTACAATGAGCAGTTCTTC
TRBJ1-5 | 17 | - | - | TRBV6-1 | CASSGSFRVGVSQPQHF | TGTGCCAGCAGTGGAAGTTTCAGGGTAGGAGTAAGTCAGCCCCAGCATTTT
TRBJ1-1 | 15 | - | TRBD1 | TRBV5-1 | CASSLADRVGTEAFF | TGCGCCAGCAGCTTGGCCGACAGGGTGGGCACTGAAGCTTTCTTT